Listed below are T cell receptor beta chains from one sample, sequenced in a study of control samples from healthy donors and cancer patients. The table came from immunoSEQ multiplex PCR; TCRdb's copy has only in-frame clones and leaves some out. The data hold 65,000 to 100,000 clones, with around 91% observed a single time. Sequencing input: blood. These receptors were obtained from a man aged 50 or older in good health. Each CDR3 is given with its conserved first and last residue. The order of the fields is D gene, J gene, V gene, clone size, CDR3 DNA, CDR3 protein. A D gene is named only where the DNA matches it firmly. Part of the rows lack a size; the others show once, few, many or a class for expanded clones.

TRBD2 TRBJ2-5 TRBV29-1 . TGCAGCGGCCTTCTAGCGGGCCAAGAGACCCAGTACTTC CSGLLAGQETQYF
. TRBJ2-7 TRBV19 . TGTGCCAGTAGTATAAGAGGGACGGGAACTTACGAGCAGTACTTC CASSIRGTGTYEQYF
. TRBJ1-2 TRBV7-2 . TGTGCCAGCACCTTAGGGGGGTTGGGTGGCTACACCTTC CASTLGGLGGYTF
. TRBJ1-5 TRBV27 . TGTGCCAGCAGTTTACGCCAGCATAGCAATCAGCCCCAGCATTTT CASSLRQHSNQPQHF
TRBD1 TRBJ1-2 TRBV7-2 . TGTGCCAGCAGCTCCGGACAGGGTGACTATGGCTACACCTTC CASSSGQGDYGYTF
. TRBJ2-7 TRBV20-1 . TGCAGTGTTCCGGGGGCCTACGAGCAGTACTTC CSVPGAYEQYF
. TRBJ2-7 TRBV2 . TGTGCCAGCAGTGAAGGGGGCCACGAGCAGTACTTC CASSEGGHEQYF
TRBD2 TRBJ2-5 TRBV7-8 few TGTGCCAGCAGCCCAAGGACTAGCGGGGGGGAGGAGACCCAGTACTTC CASSPRTSGGEETQYF
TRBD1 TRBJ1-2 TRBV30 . TGTGCCTGGAATTCGGACAGGGTCTATGGCTACACCTTC CAWNSDRVYGYTF
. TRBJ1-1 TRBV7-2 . TGTGCCAGCAGCTTAGTGGGGCCACGGAGCACTGAAGCTTTCTTT CASSLVGPRSTEAFF
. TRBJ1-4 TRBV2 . TGTGCCAGCGGACAGTTCAATGAAAAACTGTTTTTT CASGQFNEKLFF
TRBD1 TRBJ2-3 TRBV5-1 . TGCGCCAGCAGCTCTTACAGGGGGCGAACAGATACGCAGTATTTT CASSSYRGRTDTQYF
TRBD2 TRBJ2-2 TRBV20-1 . TGCAGTGCTAGTCGGCGGGGGGCGACCGGGGAGCTGTTTTTT CSASRRGATGELFF
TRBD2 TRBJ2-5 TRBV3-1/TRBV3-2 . TGTGCCAGCAGCTGGACTAGCGGGGGGGGGACCCAGTACTTC CASSWTSGGGTQYF
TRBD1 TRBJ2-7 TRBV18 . TGTGCCAGCTCACCGCCTGGCAACAGGGGATACGAGCAGTACTTC CASSPPGNRGYEQYF
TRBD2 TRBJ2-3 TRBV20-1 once TGCAGTGCTAGTGGACTAGCGGGGGGTTACCGCACAGATACGCAGTATTTT CSASGLAGGYRTDTQYF
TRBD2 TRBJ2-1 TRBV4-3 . TGCGCCAGCAGCCAAGATATCGGGGGGGGTCGGGATGAGCAGTTCTTC CASSQDIGGGRDEQFF
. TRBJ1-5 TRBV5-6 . TGTGCCAGCAACCTAGGGAATCAGCCCCAGCATTTT CASNLGNQPQHF
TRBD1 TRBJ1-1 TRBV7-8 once TGTGCCAGCGAGGGGGCGGGTAACACTGAAGCTTTCTTT CASEGAGNTEAFF
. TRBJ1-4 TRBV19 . TGTGCCAGTAGTATAGGCAGCCCTGTGCAACTGTTTTTT CASSIGSPVQLFF
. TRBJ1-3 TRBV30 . TGTGCCTGGAGCCCCGGACCGATCTCTGGAAACACCATATATTTT CAWSPGPISGNTIYF
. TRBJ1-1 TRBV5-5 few TGTGCCAGCAGCTTGGGGACCCTGAACACTGAAGCTTTCTTT CASSLGTLNTEAFF
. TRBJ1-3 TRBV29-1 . TGCAGCGTCAGAGACTCTGGAAACACCATATATTTT CSVRDSGNTIYF
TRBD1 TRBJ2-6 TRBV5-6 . TGTGCCAGCAGCTTGAGGGGGACAGGGCCATCTGGGGCCAACGTCCTGACTTTC CASSLRGTGPSGANVLTF
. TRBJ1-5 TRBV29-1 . TGCAGCGCTCGGGACGGTATTCAGCCCCAGCATTTT CSARDGIQPQHF
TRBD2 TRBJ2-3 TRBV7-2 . TGTGCCAGCAGCCCCCTTAGCGGGACCTTCACAGATACGCAGTATTTT CASSPLSGTFTDTQYF
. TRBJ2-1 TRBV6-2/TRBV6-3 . TGTGCCAGCAGTCCCCGGGCCCTCTACTCTCAGGGGCAGTTCTTC CASSPRALYSQGQFF
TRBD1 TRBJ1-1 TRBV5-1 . TGCGCCAGCGGCGACAGGGATGGGGAAGCTTTCTTT CASGDRDGEAFF
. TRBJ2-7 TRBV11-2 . TGTGCCAGCAGCTTAGGGTACTACGAGCAGTACTTC CASSLGYYEQYF
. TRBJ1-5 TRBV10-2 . TGCGCCAGCAGTGATGGACGGGGGTTTGGTCAGCCCCAGCATTTT CASSDGRGFGQPQHF
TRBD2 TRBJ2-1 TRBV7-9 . TGTGCCAGCAGCCTTACTAGCGGGGGACATGAGCAGTTCTTC CASSLTSGGHEQFF
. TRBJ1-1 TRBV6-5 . TGTGCCAGCAGTTTCGACCCGAACACTGAAGCTTTCTTT CASSFDPNTEAFF
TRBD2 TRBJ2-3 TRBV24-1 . TGTGCCACCAGTGATTTAGGTGGGGGGGTAGCAGATACGCAGTATTTT CATSDLGGGVADTQYF
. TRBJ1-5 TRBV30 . TGTGCCTGGAGTGTTCAAGGGTTTGGGAATCAGCCCCAGCATTTT CAWSVQGFGNQPQHF
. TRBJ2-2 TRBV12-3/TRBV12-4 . TGTGCCAGCAGTTTACCGGCGGGTGGGGAGCTGTTTTTT CASSLPAGGELFF
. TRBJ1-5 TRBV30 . TGTGCCTGGAGTGTACGGCAAGGACGTCAGCCCCAGCATTTT CAWSVRQGRQPQHF
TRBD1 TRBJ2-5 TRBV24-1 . TGTGCCACCAGTGATAATGTCCGGGGACAGGGGCAAGAGACCCAGTACTTC CATSDNVRGQGQETQYF
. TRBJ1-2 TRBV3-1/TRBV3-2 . TGTGCCAGCAGCCAAGAATGGCAGGTGGAAGGCTACACCTTC CASSQEWQVEGYTF
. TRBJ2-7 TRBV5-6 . TGTGCCAGCAGCTTCCCCGGGGGCCACTACGAGCAGTACTTC CASSFPGGHYEQYF
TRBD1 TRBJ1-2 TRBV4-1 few TGCGCCAGCAGCCAAGAACAGGGGGATGGCTACACCTTC CASSQEQGDGYTF
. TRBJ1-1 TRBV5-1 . TGCGCCAGCAGCTTGGGTAGCCAGGCGGGCGGTGAAGCTTTCTTT CASSLGSQAGGEAFF
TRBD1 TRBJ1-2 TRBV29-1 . TGCAGCGTTGAGACAGGGGGCTATCAGGGCTATGGCTACACCTTC CSVETGGYQGYGYTF
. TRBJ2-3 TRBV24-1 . TGTGCCACCAGTGATGGGGGGTTCACAGATACGCAGTATTTT CATSDGGFTDTQYF